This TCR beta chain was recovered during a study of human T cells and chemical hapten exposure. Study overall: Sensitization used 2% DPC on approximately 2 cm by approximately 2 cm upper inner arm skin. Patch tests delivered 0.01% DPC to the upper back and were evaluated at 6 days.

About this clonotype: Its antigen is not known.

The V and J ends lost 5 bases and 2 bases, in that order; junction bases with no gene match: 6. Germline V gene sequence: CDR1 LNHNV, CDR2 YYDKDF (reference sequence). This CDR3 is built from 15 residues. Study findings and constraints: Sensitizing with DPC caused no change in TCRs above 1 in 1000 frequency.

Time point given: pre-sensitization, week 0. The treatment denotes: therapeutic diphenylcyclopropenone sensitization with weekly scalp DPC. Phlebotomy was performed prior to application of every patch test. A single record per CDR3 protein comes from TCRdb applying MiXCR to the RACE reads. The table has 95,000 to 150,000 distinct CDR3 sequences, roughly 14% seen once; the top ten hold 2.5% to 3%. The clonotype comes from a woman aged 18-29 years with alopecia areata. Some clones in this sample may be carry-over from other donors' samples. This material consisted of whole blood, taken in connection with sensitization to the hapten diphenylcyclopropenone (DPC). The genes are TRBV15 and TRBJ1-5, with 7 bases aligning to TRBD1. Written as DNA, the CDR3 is TGTGCCACCAGCGGCCGACAGGGCGGCAATCAGCCCCAGCATTTT. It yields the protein CATSGRQGGNQPQHF.